A single T cell receptor (beta chain) is shown here with its context. Its specificity is not known. The CDR3 goes on 3 residues after the read ends, and that part is filled in from the germline J gene. The CDR3 runs 16 residues. CDR1 is DFQATT, CDR2 SNEGSKA, per germline (reference sequence). Trimming shortened V by 0 bases and J by 2 bases, and 14 bases separated the two germline ends. Sequenced by immunoSEQ multiplex PCR; TCRdb stores in-frame clones only, minus some. The sample table sets out 45,000 to 55,000 clones. This specimen comes from a study of Tregs in tolerant kidney transplant recipients. Study-wide results and caveats: For some patients, primers changed over time, blocking nucleotide-level comparison.

This chain joins TRBV20-1 and TRBJ1-5; D not resolved. The receptor's source is a human donor who received a combined kidney and bone marrow transplant. The sample here was CD4+ T cells from blood, taken before the transplant. The chain's CDR3 is CSARDSGKRGNQPQHF. CDR3 bases read: TGCAGTGCTAGAGATTCAGGAAAAAGAGGCAATCAGCCC.